This T cell receptor beta chain was captured by sequencing in a study of blood T cell repertoires in COVID-19. The wider study: T cells, B-cell-depleted T cells, or PBMCs provided the cDNA or gDNA that served as material.

Participants were aged roughly 18 to 89 years from around 25 US areas. Donors in Cohort 3 who had recovered were those with two negative PCRs, healthcare professional clearance, or resolution of their symptoms. The CDR3 contains 14 residues. Germline CDR1 LGHDT, CDR2 YNNKEL (reference sequence). Trimming pared 4 bases from V and 3 bases from J, leaving 12 bases between. How the authors handled the data: Amplification with reference gene primers provided the estimates of nucleated cell counts. Only in-frame clones appear in the TCRdb table, and some are missing; sequencing was by immunoSEQ multiplex PCR. From that table come the V and J calls and clone size; the DNA was used to work out D and trimming. Here the sample spans approximately 300,000 clones, around 84% being singletons.

This sequence originates from a woman aged 18-30 years who had recovered from COVID-19. The sequenced sample consisted of PBMCs or T cells enriched from blood (not recorded which). The V call is TRBV3-1 (or the pseudogene TRBV3-2), the J call TRBJ1-2, with D perhaps matching TRBD1 (6 bases). The CDR3 bases are TGTGCCAGCAGCCCCATTCCAGGGGACTATGGCTACACCTTC. This encodes CASSPIPGDYGYTF.